The rows below give T cell receptor beta chains drawn from one sample of a study of follicular helper T cells after annual influenza vaccination. The table came from immunoSEQ multiplex PCR; TCRdb's copy has only in-frame clones and leaves some out. This sample has approximately 10,000 clones, with roughly 80% found just once. Sequenced here: CXCR5+ CD38- circulating T follicular helper cells from blood, sampled on the day of influenza vaccination. The receptors were gathered from an adult who received the influenza vaccine. Each CDR3 is given with its conserved first and last residue. D genes are given only for firm matches. Not every row has a clone size; where given, it reads once, few, many or a size class.

>TRBD2|TRBV9|NA|TRBJ2-2
TGTGCCAGCAGCTCCCCCCGGGGGGGCGAGAACACCGGGGAGCTGTTTTTT
CASSSPRGGENTGELFF
>NA|TRBV19|NA|TRBJ1-1
TGTGCCAGTAGTTCGACAAGGGCTAACACTGAAGCTTTCTTT
CASSSTRANTEAFF
>NA|TRBV19|NA|TRBJ2-2
TGTGCCAGTAGTCCCAGCACCACCGGGGAGCTGTTTTTT
CASSPSTTGELFF
>NA|TRBV7-9|few|TRBJ1-2
TGTGCCAGCAGCTTAGCGTCCACCCGGGTCTTGGGCTACACCTTC
CASSLASTRVLGYTF
>TRBD1|TRBV28|few|TRBJ2-7
TGTGCCAGCAGAAGACAGGGTATAGAGTACGAGCAGTACTTC
CASRRQGIEYEQYF
>NA|TRBV5-1|NA|TRBJ1-1
TGCGCCAGCAGCTTCTATACCAGAGGGACTGAAGCTTTCTTT
CASSFYTRGTEAFF
>NA|TRBV30|few|TRBJ1-4
TGTGCCTGGAGTTGGGGCAGACCATCTAATGAAAAACTGTTTTTT
CAWSWGRPSNEKLFF
>NA|TRBV5-5|NA|TRBJ2-3
TGTGCCAGCAGCTTGGCCAGGGTGGGCACAGATACGCAGTATTTT
CASSLARVGTDTQYF
>NA|TRBV30|NA|TRBJ2-7
TGTGCCTGGAATCGCCGGGACTTCTCCTACGAGCAGTACTTC
CAWNRRDFSYEQYF
>NA|TRBV5-1|NA|TRBJ2-7
TGCGCCAGCAGCTTACAGGGGGGGTACGAGCAGTACTTC
CASSLQGGYEQYF
>NA|TRBV19|NA|TRBJ2-2
TGTGCCAGTAGTGTCGGTATGGTCGGGGAGCTGTTTTTT
CASSVGMVGELFF
>NA|TRBV6-1|NA|TRBJ1-2
TGTGCCAGCAGTGAAGACGGTAACTATGGCTACACCTTC
CASSEDGNYGYTF
>TRBD2|TRBV5-4|NA|TRBJ2-3
TGTGCCAGCAGCTTGGGGGCGGGAGACTCGGGATATACGCAGTATTTT
CASSLGAGDSGYTQYF
>NA|TRBV5-8|NA|TRBJ1-6
TGTGCCAGCAGCTTGAGCAGTTTATCCTATAATTCACCCCTCCACTTT
CASSLSSLSYNSPLHF
>TRBD2|TRBV30|NA|TRBJ2-7
TGTGCCTGGAGTGGCCTCGGGGGGGCGTACGAGCAGTACTTC
CAWSGLGGAYEQYF
>NA|TRBV7-9|NA|TRBJ2-7
TGTACCAGCAGCTTCATGACGGAGCAGTACTTC
CTSSFMTEQYF
>NA|TRBV6-5|NA|TRBJ1-5
TGTGCCAGCAGTTATTCTGGGCAGGGAAGGCCCCAGCATTTT
CASSYSGQGRPQHF
>NA|TRBV7-3|NA|TRBJ2-6
TGTGCCAGCAGCCCCCGGGGGCTCTCTGGGGCCAACGTCCTGACTTTC
CASSPRGLSGANVLTF
>NA|TRBV30|NA|TRBJ1-1
TGTGCCTGGAGTGTCAGGGCCGAAGCTTTCTTT
CAWSVRAEAFF
>TRBD1|TRBV5-6|NA|TRBJ2-5
TGTGCCAGCAGCAGTACACAGGGGTCGGAGACCCAGTACTTC
CASSSTQGSETQYF
>NA|TRBV5-5|few|TRBJ1-2
TGTGCCAGCAGCTTGGGGTCAGTAACAATCTATGGCTACACCTTC
CASSLGSVTIYGYTF
>NA|TRBV20-1|NA|TRBJ2-3
TGCAGTGCCCCGAACACAGATACGCAGTATTTT
CSAPNTDTQYF